This T cell receptor beta chain comes out of a study of T cell repertoires in cytomegalovirus infection. Study as a whole: CMV infection and matching HLA type were both indicated by public TCR beta signatures. Study conclusions and caveats: Across the ex vivo response, the dominant clonotypes were HLA-C-restricted CMV-specific TCR beta clonotypes.

This clonotype was seen ten or more times. Its antigen is as yet unknown. TCRdb fed the reads into MiXCR, producing one record per CDR3 protein. This table has approximately 500,000 distinct CDR3 sequences, approximately 17% appearing once. Germline V gene sequence: CDR1 SGHTA, CDR2 FQGNSA. Trimming pared 5 bases from V and 2 bases from J, leaving 8 bases between. CDR3 length: 13 residues. The J gene is TRBJ2-3, the V gene TRBV7-2; the D is unclear. Sequencing was performed on CD8+ T cells from PBMCs. The clonotype originates from a human donor in good health (CMV status not recorded). Some clones in this sample may be carry-over from other donors' samples. CDR3 in amino acids: CASSPHYTDTQYF. In DNA, the CDR3 is TGTGCCAGCAGCCCCCATTACACAGATACGCAGTATTTT.